What follows are 27 T cell receptor beta chains derived from one specimen sequenced in a study of cytomegalovirus exposure and HLA in healthy donors. Amplification used 60 Vbeta primers and 13 Jbeta primers. Here immunoSEQ multiplex PCR was the method, and the copy in TCRdb shows in-frame clones only, minus some. Among some 95,000 clones listed, roughly 74% were seen once. The sequencing input was PBMCs. The receptor set was obtained from a woman younger than 30 in good health and CMV-seropositive.

The chain links TRBV5-4 to TRBJ2-3, with D perhaps TRBD1 (5 bases). This CDR3 is built from 14 residues. CDR1 is SGHNT and CDR2 is YYREEE in the germline V gene (reference sequence). The V gene lost 7 bases and the J gene lost 1 base, with 13 bases spanning the gap. CDR3 protein: CASGIRAGTDTQYF. In DNA, the CDR3 is TGTGCCAGCGGGATCAGGGCGGGCACAGATACGCAGTATTTT.

The chain links TRBV6-6 to TRBJ2-5; D uncertain. Germline loops: CDR1 MNHNY, CDR2 SVGAGI (reference sequence). This CDR3 has 12 amino acids. Trimming left V 2 bases short and J 2 bases short, with 3 bases between. The CDR3 bases are TGTGCCAGCAGTTACGTACAAGAGACCCAGTACTTC. Its translation: CASSYVQETQYF.

The chain is built from TRBV5-4 and TRBJ2-5, with D tentatively TRBD2 (6 bases). This CDR3 region has 15 residues. Germline CDR1 is SGHNT and CDR2 is YYREEE (reference sequence). V lost 4 bases and J 2 bases, leaving 15 bases between the germline ends. The DNA of the CDR3 is TGTGCCAGCAGCCCACTAGCCACCCAGCAAGAGACCCAGTACTTC. This gives the protein CASSPLATQQETQYF.

The chain carries TRBV5-1 and TRBJ1-1; D is ambiguous. The germline V and J ends were trimmed by 2 bases and 1 base, with 12 bases remaining between them. The germline CDR1 and CDR2 sequences are SGHRS and YFSETQ. This CDR3 is built from 15 residues. CDR3 region: CASSLTAEGNTEAFF. The CDR3 region has the DNA TGCGCCAGCAGCTTAACAGCCGAAGGGAACACTGAAGCTTTCTTT.

V usage is TRBV6-5 and J usage is TRBJ1-2, with TRBD1 matching 11 bases. The germline CDR1 and CDR2 sequences are MNHEY and SVGAGI. With V trimmed by 0 bases and J by 6 bases, 3 bases remained unmatched. The CDR3 has 15 amino acids. The CDR3 is CASSYSMGQGDGYTF. CDR3 coding DNA: TGTGCCAGCAGTTACTCGATGGGACAGGGGGATGGCTACACCTTC.

The rearrangement joins TRBV7-2 to TRBJ2-1, with D unclear. The CDR3 has 13 residues. The germline CDR1 and CDR2 sequences are SGHTA and FQGNSA. V was shortened by 2 bases and J by 5 bases, with 7 bases between the two germline ends. CDR3 sequence: CASSLSRNNEQFF. The CDR3 region has the DNA TGTGCCAGCAGCTTATCTAGGAACAATGAGCAGTTCTTC. Complete variable domain (other parts from reference TRBV7-2 and TRBJ2-1): GAGVSQSPSNKVTEKGKDVELRCDPISGHTALYWYRQSLGQGLEFLIYFQGNSAPDKSGLPSDRFSAERTGGSVSTLTIQRTQQEDSAVYLCASSLSRNNEQFFGPGTRLTVL.

The chain has TRBV6-4 and TRBJ1-2; unclear D gene. This CDR3 is built from 13 residues. Germline values: CDR1 MRHNA, CDR2 SNTAGT. The V and J ends lost 0 bases and 6 bases respectively, with 8 bases between them. DNA for the CDR3: TGTGCCAGCAGTGACTCTGCGGGTAATGGCTACACCTTC. This sequence encodes CASSDSAGNGYTF.

This clone was detected only a few times. This rearrangement joins TRBV6-1 to TRBJ2-3; D not certain. Trimming took off 7 bases at V and 4 bases at J, with 12 bases between the two ends. CDR3 length: 13 amino acids. Germline lookup yields CDR1 MNHNS and CDR2 SASEGT. The CDR3 sequence is CASNFPGADTQYF. The CDR3 DNA reads as TGTGCCAGCAATTTTCCCGGTGCAGATACGCAGTATTTT.

The rearrangement links TRBV5-8 to TRBJ2-5, with 14 bases matching TRBD2. Germline V CDR1 and CDR2: SGHTS, YDEGEE. The CDR3 is 18 amino acids. V shed 4 bases, J shed 2 bases, and the junction held 10 bases outside the gene matches. CDR3 in DNA: TGTGCCAGCAGCCCCGGCCAGGGACTAGCGGGAGTACAAGAGACCCAGTACTTC. Its translation: CASSPGQGLAGVQETQYF.

J is TRBJ2-1 and V is TRBV5-4, with D uncertain. This CDR3 is built from 12 residues. CDR1 SGHNT and CDR2 YYREEE come from the germline V gene (reference sequence). Trimming removed 2 bases from V and 5 bases from J, with 5 bases in between. CDR3 sequence: CASSFQDNEQFF. Written as DNA, the CDR3 is TGTGCCAGCAGCTTTCAGGACAATGAGCAGTTCTTC.

The chain links TRBV7-9 to TRBJ1-2; 7 nucleotides agree with TRBD1. The CDR3 loop spans 15 amino acids. The V segment lost 9 bases and the J segment 6 bases; nucleotides outside the gene matches: 16. The germline V gene encodes CDR1 SEHNR and CDR2 FQNEAQ (reference sequence). The CDR3 DNA reads as TGTGCCAGTAACGGACAGGCCGGAGGGTCTGATGGCTACACCTTC. Protein: CASNGQAGGSDGYTF.

This clone has a handful of counts. The gene calls are TRBV7-2 and TRBJ2-3, with 8 bases lining up with TRBD1. Germline loops: CDR1 SGHTA, CDR2 FQGNSA. The CDR3 extends over 15 amino acids. The ends lost 6 bases at V and 3 bases at J; junction bases unmatched: 8. CDR3 loop: CASSPDRGSTDTQYF. As DNA, the CDR3 is TGTGCCAGCAGTCCAGACAGGGGAAGTACAGATACGCAGTATTTT.

This clone was seen more than once but under ten times. This sequence joins TRBV5-5 and TRBJ2-5; 9 nucleotides agree with TRBD1. Trimming cost V 5 bases and J 1 base; bases outside gene matches: 15. This CDR3 is built from 18 residues. CDR1 and CDR2 (germline): SGHKS, YYEKEE (reference sequence). The CDR3 nucleotides are TGTGCCAGCAGTTCCGGGACAGGGATAATAATCGGCCAAGAGACCCAGTACTTC. Its protein is CASSSGTGIIIGQETQYF.

The chain recombines TRBV18 with TRBJ1-4, with a tentative D call TRBD1 (6 bases). Trimming took 2 bases from V and 8 from J, leaving 18 bases between them. The germline gives CDR1 KGHSH, CDR2 LQKENI. The CDR3 is made up of 16 amino acids. CDR3 protein: CASSPGQGRKGEKLFF. The CDR3 DNA sequence: TGTGCCAGCTCACCAGGCCAGGGGCGAAAGGGGGAAAAACTGTTTTTT.

V is TRBV27 and J is TRBJ1-5; D is perhaps TRBD1 (6 bases). The CDR3 is 17 amino acids. Trimming took off 3 bases at V and 6 bases at J, with 21 bases between the two ends. Germline V CDR1 and CDR2: MNHEY, SMNVEV (reference sequence). CDR3 protein: CASSLNGIGGISQPQHF. Written as DNA, the CDR3 is TGTGCCAGCAGTTTGAACGGCATAGGGGGTATAAGTCAGCCCCAGCATTTT.

A few counts support this clone. The chain couples TRBV4-3 to TRBJ2-2; possibly TRBD1 for D (6 bases). The CDR3 has 18 amino acids. The V gene lost 3 bases and the J gene lost 4 bases, with 21 bases spanning the gap. The germline V gene has CDR1 LGHNA and CDR2 YSLEER. This chain's CDR3 is CASSHRPRPVQGTGELFF. The CDR3 bases are TGCGCCAGCAGCCACCGCCCCAGGCCGGTACAGGGCACCGGGGAGCTGTTTTTT.

V usage is TRBV9 and J usage is TRBJ1-6; possibly TRBD1 for D (6 bases). Trimming stripped 3 bases from V and 9 bases from J, with 19 bases between. This CDR3 has 16 amino acids. Looked up from germline, CDR1 is SGDLS and CDR2 is YYNGEE. CDR3 in DNA: TGTGCCAGCAGCGAGGGGGGGCCGTCGGGGAGTTCACCCCTCCACTTT. Its translation is CASSEGGPSGSSPLHF. The complete variable domain, with remaining parts taken from reference TRBV9 and TRBJ1-6, reads DSGVTQTPKHLITATGQRVTLRCSPRSGDLSVYWYQQSLDQGLQFLIQYYNGEERAKGNILERFSAQQFPDLHSELNLSSLELGDSALYFCASSEGGPSGSSPLHFGNGTRLTVT.

This chain uses TRBV10-3 with TRBJ2-7, with a weak D call TRBD1 (5 bases). The CDR3 is made up of 15 amino acids. The V gene's germline CDR1 is ENHRY and CDR2 SYGVKD. Trimming shortened V by 2 bases and J by 5 bases, and 16 bases separated the two germline ends. CDR3 region: CAISEGPGAEDEQYF. The CDR3 region has the DNA TGTGCCATCAGTGAGGGTCCTGGGGCCGAGGACGAGCAGTACTTC.

The chain joins TRBV2 to TRBJ2-5; 10 bases fit TRBD2. The CDR3 has 19 residues. The V segment lost 8 bases and the J segment 2 bases; nucleotides outside the gene matches: 20. Germline V CDR1 and CDR2: SNHLY, FYNNEI. CDR3 amino acids: CASGGSWLAGAVLQETQYF. The CDR3 DNA reads as TGTGCCAGCGGGGGGAGCTGGCTAGCGGGGGCCGTCCTGCAAGAGACCCAGTACTTC.

The chain links TRBV7-8 to TRBJ1-2; D is unclear. Germline CDR1 reads SGHVS; CDR2 reads FQNEAQ. This CDR3 comprises 12 residues. Trimming left V 5 bases short and J 7 bases short, with 11 bases between. Here the CDR3 reads CASSPPVGGYTF. The CDR3, as DNA: TGTGCCAGCAGCCCCCCGGTTGGTGGCTACACCTTC.

The chain recombines TRBV7-2 with TRBJ1-2; D is possibly TRBD1 (5 bases). CDR3 size: 16 residues. The ends were cut back, 5 bases at V and 7 bases at J, with 23 bases in the middle. CDR1 SGHTA and CDR2 FQGNSA come from the germline V gene. CDR3 nucleotides: TGTGCCAGCAGCCTAGTAGCCTCGGGGGAGGTTGGTGGCTACACCTTC. As protein: CASSLVASGEVGGYTF.

The chain uses TRBV6-1 and TRBJ1-1; 8 bases match TRBD1. With 6 bases clipped from V and 0 bases from J, the junction kept 3 bases outside the gene matches. This CDR3 is built from 14 residues. Germline V lookup: CDR1 MNHNS, CDR2 SASEGT. CDR3 sequence reads: CASSLGQVNTEAFF. The DNA of the CDR3 is TGTGCCAGCAGCCTGGGACAGGTGAACACTGAAGCTTTCTTT.

The V call is TRBV6-1, the J call TRBJ2-5; D is undetermined. V was clipped by 6 bases and J by 5 bases, with 7 bases between them. The V gene's germline CDR1 is MNHNS and CDR2 SASEGT. This CDR3 region has 11 residues. The CDR3 nucleotides read TGTGCCAGCAGGACTGTGGAGACCCAGTACTTC. Its protein product is CASRTVETQYF.

This chain uses TRBV19 with TRBJ1-2; D is uncertain. Germline values: CDR1 LNHDA, CDR2 SQIVND (reference sequence). V was shortened by 4 bases and J by 10 bases, with 13 bases between the two germline ends. The CDR3 totals 12 residues. DNA for the CDR3: TGTGCCAGTAGTACAGCGAGGGTGAACTACACCTTC. Its translation: CASSTARVNYTF.

This chain joins TRBV5-8 and TRBJ2-1, with D unresolved. CDR3 length: 13 residues. V was clipped by 2 bases and J by 6 bases, with 9 bases between them. The germline CDR1 and CDR2 sequences are SGHTS and YDEGEE. CDR3 region: CASSFLLANEQFF. CDR3 coding DNA: TGTGCCAGCAGCTTTTTACTCGCCAATGAGCAGTTCTTC.

V is TRBV7-9 and J is TRBJ1-2; D is unclear. CDR1 is SEHNR, CDR2 FQNEAQ, per germline (reference sequence). V shed 4 bases and J shed 0 bases, with 12 bases lying between them. The CDR3 consists of 15 residues. The CDR3 region has the DNA TGTGCCAGCAGCTCAGACTCCTACCCTAACTATGGCTACACCTTC. As protein: CASSSDSYPNYGYTF.

The chain joins TRBV28 to TRBJ1-5, with a tentative D call TRBD1 (5 bases). CDR3 size: 14 residues. Trimming stripped 6 bases from V and 5 bases from J, with 14 bases between. Germline CDR1 reads MDHEN; CDR2 reads SYDVKM. The CDR3 sequence is CASRNTGVYQPQHF. CDR3 DNA: TGTGCCAGCAGGAACACAGGAGTCTATCAGCCCCAGCATTTT.